These T cell receptor beta chains were read from a single sample in a study of beta chain features in type 1 diabetes. Generated by immunoSEQ multiplex PCR, the TCRdb table keeps only in-frame clones and is missing some. The profile shows hundreds of thousands of clones, around a sixth of them singletons. Sequencing was performed on naive CD4+ T cells from blood. These receptors were collected from a young man in good health. The CDR3 runs from the conserved cysteine through the conserved F or W. The D gene is left open where the match is weak. Clone size is shown for a subset of rows, as once, few, many or a class of expanded clone.

cdr3_length	v_call	d_call	j_call	clone_size	cdr3_nt	cdr3_aa
18	TRBV15	-	TRBJ2-5	-	TGTGCCACCAGCAGAGATCTTCACCAGGGGACCAGCAGCCCGACCCAGTACTTC	CATSRDLHQGTSSPTQYF
16	TRBV30	-	TRBJ2-2	-	TGTGCCTGGAGTGTATTGCACGCTCGGAACACCGGGGAGCTGTTTTTT	CAWSVLHARNTGELFF
13	TRBV5-4	-	TRBJ2-3	-	TGTGCCAGCAGCCTGGCAGGGGCAAAGGAGCAGTATTTT	CASSLAGAKEQYF
16	TRBV7-3	TRBD1	TRBJ2-2	few	TGTGCCAGCAGCTTAACCCGGACAGGGAACACCGGGGAGCTGTTTTTT	CASSLTRTGNTGELFF
15	TRBV4-2	-	TRBJ1-1	few	TGTGCCAGCAGCCGCCTCGACGGGGGGGCCACTGAAGCTTTCTTT	CASSRLDGGATEAFF
14	TRBV5-4	-	TRBJ2-1	-	TGTGCCAGCAGCTTGGCTACAGGGTACAATGAGCAGTTCTTC	CASSLATGYNEQFF
16	TRBV5-6	TRBD2	TRBJ2-2	few	TGTGCCAGCAGCTTGACTAGCGGGGCGAACACCGGGGAGCTGTTTTTT	CASSLTSGANTGELFF
12	TRBV13	TRBD1	TRBJ1-2	-	TGTGCCAGCACCCGGGACAGCTATGGCTACACCTTC	CASTRDSYGYTF
16	TRBV7-2	-	TRBJ2-3	few	TGTGCCAGCAGCTTAGTCCGACCAAGGGGCACAGATACGCAGTATTTT	CASSLVRPRGTDTQYF
13	TRBV28	-	TRBJ1-1	-	TGTGCCAGCAGCCGACAGACGCCCACTGAAGCTTTCTTT	CASSRQTPTEAFF
13	TRBV7-9	-	TRBJ1-1	few	TGTGCCAGCACCTTGGGACTGTCGACTGAAGCTTTCTTT	CASTLGLSTEAFF
15	TRBV28	-	TRBJ1-1	few	TGTGCCAGCAGTTTTTTCGGCAGGGAGAACACTGAAGCTTTCTTT	CASSFFGRENTEAFF
14	TRBV7-2	TRBD2	TRBJ2-3	-	TGTGCCAGCAGGAGCGGGGGGGCCGCAGATACGCAGTATTTT	CASRSGGAADTQYF
16	TRBV10-3	-	TRBJ1-5	few	TGTGCCATCAGTGAACGGGGAGAGGGGAGCAATCAGCCCCAGCATTTT	CAISERGEGSNQPQHF
15	TRBV5-6	-	TRBJ1-4	few	TGTGCCAGCAGGCCCCTGGGACAAGGGACTGAAAAACTGTTTTTT	CASRPLGQGTEKLFF